The clone carrying this T cell receptor (beta chain) was picked up one time. Its antigen is as yet unknown. The junction departs from germline at one end; a sequencing error may be responsible. Tagging with unique molecular identifiers was applied to individual cDNA molecules. TCRdb reprocessed the 5' RACE reads via MiXCR and lists one record per CDR3 protein. Among tens of thousands of distinct CDR3 sequences listed, roughly 10% were seen once. This sample is drawn from a study of early T cells in non-severe SARS-CoV-2 infection. Whole-study findings and limits: VDJdb-based annotation leaned toward anti-spike CD8 responses and missed private and CD4 specificities.

This TCR was sampled from an adult who was a healthcare worker with PCR-confirmed SARS-CoV-2 infection or an uninfected control (not recorded which). Sequenced: whole blood.

The CDR3 DNA reads TGCGTCAGCAGCCCTGGGCCGGGGTACTCAGATACGCAGTATTTT. Protein sequence: CVSSPGPGYSDTQYF. The chain is built from TRBV4-3 and TRBJ2-3, with a weak D call TRBD2 (5 bases). Germline CDR1 reads LGHNA; CDR2 reads YSLEER. CDR3 length: 15 residues.